This TCR beta chain was recorded in a study of regulatory T cells in long-lasting Graves disease. TCR beta libraries were built with iRepertoire HTBI primers and Arm-PCR of CDR3 regions. TCRdb re-called the multiplex PCR reads through MiXCR, storing one row per CDR3 protein. Counted here are hundreds of thousands of distinct CDR3 sequences, roughly 16% occurring once; the ten biggest clones make up roughly 18%. Time point denoted: newly diagnosed GD, antithyroid drugs for less than 3 months. RNA isolated from PBMCs was used to make the TCR library. This clonotype was counted ten times or more. The germline V gene encodes CDR1 SNHLY and CDR2 FYNNEI. Trimming shortened V by 7 bases and J by 4 bases, and 10 bases separated the two germline ends. This CDR3 spans 13 amino acids. This same sample was also taken into another study, of T cells in Graves' hyperthyroidism and ophthalmopathy. That report adds: The diagnoses drew upon clinical symptoms, serum thyroxine and TRAb, thyroid ultrasound and orbital computed tomography.

The sequence was collected from a woman under 40 with Graves disease. The source was peripheral blood mononuclear cells (PBMCs), collected at new diagnosis, from a patient treated with antithyroid drugs. The V and J genes are TRBV2 and TRBJ2-2, with D unresolved. The CDR3 DNA reads TGTGCCAGCACCCAGGTATCCACCGGGGAGCTGTTTTTT. Translating it yields CASTQVSTGELFF.